This T cell receptor beta chain was found in a study of CXCR3-negative and CXCR3-positive naive CD8 T cells. The TRB libraries of cDNA were built by UMI-labeled 5' RACE. TCRdb re-called the 5' RACE reads, yielding one record per CDR3 amino acid sequence without DNA. This listing includes about 38,000 distinct CDR3 sequences. Germline-derived CDR1 and CDR2 are LGHNA and YSLEER. The CDR3 consists of 15 residues. Sequenced material: memory CD8+ T cells from blood. The clonotype comes from a human donor in good health. Some clones in this sample may be carry-over from other donors' samples. The chain is built from TRBV4-3 and TRBJ2-2. The CDR3 loop is CASSQDPGNTGELFF.